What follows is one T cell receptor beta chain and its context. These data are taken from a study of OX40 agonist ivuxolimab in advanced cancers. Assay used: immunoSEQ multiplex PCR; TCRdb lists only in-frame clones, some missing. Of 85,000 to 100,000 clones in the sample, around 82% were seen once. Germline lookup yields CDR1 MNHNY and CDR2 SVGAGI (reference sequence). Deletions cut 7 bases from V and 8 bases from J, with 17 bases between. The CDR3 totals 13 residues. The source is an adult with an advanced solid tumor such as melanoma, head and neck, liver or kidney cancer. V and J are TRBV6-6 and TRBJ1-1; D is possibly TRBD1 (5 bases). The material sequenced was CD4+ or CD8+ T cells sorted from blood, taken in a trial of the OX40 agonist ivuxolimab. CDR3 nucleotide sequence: TGTGCCAGCACCCGCCTAGGGGCGGCCGAAGCTTTCTTT. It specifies CASTRLGAAEAFF.